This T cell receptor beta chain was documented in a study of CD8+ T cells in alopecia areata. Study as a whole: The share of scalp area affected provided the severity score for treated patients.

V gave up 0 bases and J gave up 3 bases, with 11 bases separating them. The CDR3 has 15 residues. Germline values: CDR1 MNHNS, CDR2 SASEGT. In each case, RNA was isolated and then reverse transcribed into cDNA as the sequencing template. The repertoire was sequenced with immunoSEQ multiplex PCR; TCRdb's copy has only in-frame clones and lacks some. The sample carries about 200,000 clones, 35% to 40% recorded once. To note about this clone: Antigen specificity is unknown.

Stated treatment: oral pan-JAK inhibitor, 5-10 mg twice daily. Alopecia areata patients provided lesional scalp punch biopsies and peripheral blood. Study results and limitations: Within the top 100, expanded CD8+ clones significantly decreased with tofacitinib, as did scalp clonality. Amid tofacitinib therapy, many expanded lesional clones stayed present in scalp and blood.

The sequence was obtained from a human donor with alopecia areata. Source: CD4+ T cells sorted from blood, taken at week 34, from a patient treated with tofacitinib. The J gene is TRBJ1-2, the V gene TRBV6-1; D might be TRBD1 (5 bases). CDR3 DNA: TGTGCCAGCAGTGAAGCCCCAGGGACTTACTATGGCTACACCTTC. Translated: CASSEAPGTYYGYTF.